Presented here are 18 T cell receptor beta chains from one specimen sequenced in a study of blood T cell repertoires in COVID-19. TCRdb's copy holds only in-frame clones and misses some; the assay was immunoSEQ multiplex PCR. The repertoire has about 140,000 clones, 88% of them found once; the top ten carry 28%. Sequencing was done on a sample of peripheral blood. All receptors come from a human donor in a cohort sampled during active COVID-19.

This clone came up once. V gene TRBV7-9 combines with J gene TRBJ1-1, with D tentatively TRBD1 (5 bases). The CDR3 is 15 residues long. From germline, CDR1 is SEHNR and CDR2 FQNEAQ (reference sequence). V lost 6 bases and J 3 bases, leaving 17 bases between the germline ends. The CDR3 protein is CASSSPGREDTEAFF. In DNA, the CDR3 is TGTGCCAGCAGTTCGCCAGGGAGGGAGGACACTGAAGCTTTCTTT.

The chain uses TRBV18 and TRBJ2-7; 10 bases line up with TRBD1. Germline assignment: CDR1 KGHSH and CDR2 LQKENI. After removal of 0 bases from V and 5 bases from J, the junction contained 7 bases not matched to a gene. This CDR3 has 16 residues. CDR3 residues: CASSPPGQGGGNEQYF. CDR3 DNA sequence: TGTGCCAGCTCACCACCCGGACAGGGGGGAGGGAACGAGCAGTACTTC.

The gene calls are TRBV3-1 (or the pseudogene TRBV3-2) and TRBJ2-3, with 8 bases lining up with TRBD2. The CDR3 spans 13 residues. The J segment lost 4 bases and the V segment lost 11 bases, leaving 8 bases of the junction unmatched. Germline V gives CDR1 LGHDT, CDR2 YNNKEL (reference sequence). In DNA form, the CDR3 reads TGTGCCTCGGGGGGACTAGACGCAGATACGCAGTATTTT. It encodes CASGGLDADTQYF.

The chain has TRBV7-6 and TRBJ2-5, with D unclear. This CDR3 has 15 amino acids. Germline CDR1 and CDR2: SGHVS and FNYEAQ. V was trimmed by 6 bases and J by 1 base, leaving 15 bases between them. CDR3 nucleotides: TGTGCCAGCAGGACTCGGCCCGGTGTCCAAGAGACCCAGTACTTC. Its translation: CASRTRPGVQETQYF.

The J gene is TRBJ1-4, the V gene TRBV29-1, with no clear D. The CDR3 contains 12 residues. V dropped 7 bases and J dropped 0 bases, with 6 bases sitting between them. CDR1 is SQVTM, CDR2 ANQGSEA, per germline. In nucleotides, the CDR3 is TGCAGCGCTTTAACAACTAATGAAAAACTGTTTTTT. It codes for CSALTTNEKLFF.

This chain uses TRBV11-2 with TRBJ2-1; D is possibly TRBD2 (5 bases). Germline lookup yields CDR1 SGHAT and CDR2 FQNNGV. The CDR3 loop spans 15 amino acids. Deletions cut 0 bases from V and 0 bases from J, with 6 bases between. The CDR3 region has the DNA TGTGCCAGCAGCTTAGAGGCGGGCTCCTACAATGAGCAGTTCTTC. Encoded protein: CASSLEAGSYNEQFF.

For the CDR3, the DNA is TGTGCCTGGAGGGAGGACGGAGGGTTCAATCAGCCCCAGCATTTT. It codes for CAWREDGGFNQPQHF. The rearrangement joins TRBV30 to TRBJ1-5; D is ambiguous. Germline CDR1 is GTSNPN and CDR2 is SVGIG (reference sequence). There are 15 residues in the CDR3. Trimming cost V 3 bases and J 3 bases, with 15 bases left between them.

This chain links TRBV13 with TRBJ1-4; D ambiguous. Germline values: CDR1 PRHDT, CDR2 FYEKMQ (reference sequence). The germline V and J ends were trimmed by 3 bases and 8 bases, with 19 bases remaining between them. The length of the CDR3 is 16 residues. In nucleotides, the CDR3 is TGTGCCAGCAGCTTTCGGACGGCTCTTAGGAGGGAAAAACTGTTTTTT. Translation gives CASSFRTALRREKLFF.

CDR3 sequence (DNA): TGTGCCAGCAGCTTACTCTCTGGGGCCAACGTCCTGACTTTC. Translated: CASSLLSGANVLTF. The rearrangement links TRBV11-2 to TRBJ2-6; no clear D gene. CDR3 length: 14 amino acids. The germline V gene encodes CDR1 SGHAT and CDR2 FQNNGV. V lost 2 bases and J 0 bases, leaving 2 bases between the germline ends.

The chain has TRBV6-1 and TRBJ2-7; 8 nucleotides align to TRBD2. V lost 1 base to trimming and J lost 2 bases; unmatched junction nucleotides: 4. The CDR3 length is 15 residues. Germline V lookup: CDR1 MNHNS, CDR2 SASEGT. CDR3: CASSEDQRGPYEQYF. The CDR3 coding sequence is TGTGCCAGCAGTGAAGATCAGCGGGGGCCCTACGAGCAGTACTTC.

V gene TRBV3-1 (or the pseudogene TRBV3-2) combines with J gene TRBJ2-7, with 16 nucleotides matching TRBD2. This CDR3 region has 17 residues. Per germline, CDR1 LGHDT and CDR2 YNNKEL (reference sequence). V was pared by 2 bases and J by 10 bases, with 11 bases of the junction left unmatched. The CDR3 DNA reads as TGTGCCAGCAGCCAAAGGGCCCCGGGACTAGCGGGGGGGCGCCAGTACTTC. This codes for CASSQRAPGLAGGRQYF.

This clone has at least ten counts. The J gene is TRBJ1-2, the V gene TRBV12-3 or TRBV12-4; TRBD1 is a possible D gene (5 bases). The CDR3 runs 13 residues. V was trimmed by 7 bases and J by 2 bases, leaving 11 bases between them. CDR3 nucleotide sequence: TGTGCCAGCAACGGCGGGGCCAACTATGGCTACACCTTC. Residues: CASNGGANYGYTF.

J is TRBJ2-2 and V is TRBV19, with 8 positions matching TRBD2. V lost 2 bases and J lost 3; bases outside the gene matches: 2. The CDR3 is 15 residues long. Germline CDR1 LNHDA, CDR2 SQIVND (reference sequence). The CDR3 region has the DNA TGTGCCAGTAGTATAACGGGGGGGTACACCGGGGAGCTGTTTTTT. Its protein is CASSITGGYTGELFF.

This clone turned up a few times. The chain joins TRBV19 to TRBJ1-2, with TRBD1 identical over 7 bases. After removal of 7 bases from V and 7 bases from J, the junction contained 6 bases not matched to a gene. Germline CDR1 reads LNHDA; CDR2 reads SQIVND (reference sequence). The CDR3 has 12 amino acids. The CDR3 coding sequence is TGTGCCAGTACGAAGGGGGCTCGTGGCTACACCTTC. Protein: CASTKGARGYTF.

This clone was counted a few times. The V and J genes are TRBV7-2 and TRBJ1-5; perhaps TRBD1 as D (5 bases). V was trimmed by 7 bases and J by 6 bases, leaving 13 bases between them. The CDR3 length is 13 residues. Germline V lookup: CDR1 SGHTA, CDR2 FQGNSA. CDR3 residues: CASTQGGAQPQHF. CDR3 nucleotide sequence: TGTGCCAGCACTCAAGGAGGGGCTCAGCCCCAGCATTTT.

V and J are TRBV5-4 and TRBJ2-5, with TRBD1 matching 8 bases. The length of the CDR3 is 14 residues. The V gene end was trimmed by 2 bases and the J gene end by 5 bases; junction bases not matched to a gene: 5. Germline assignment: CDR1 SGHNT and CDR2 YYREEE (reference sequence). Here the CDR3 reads CASSFAGGVETQYF. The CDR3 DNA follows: TGTGCCAGCAGCTTTGCAGGGGGCGTGGAGACCCAGTACTTC. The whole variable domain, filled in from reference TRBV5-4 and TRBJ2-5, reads ETGVTQSPTHLIKTRGQQVTLRCSSQSGHNTVSWYQQALGQGPQFIFQYYREEENGRGNFPPRFSGLQFPNYSSELNVNALELDDSALYLCASSFAGGVETQYFGPGTRLLVL.

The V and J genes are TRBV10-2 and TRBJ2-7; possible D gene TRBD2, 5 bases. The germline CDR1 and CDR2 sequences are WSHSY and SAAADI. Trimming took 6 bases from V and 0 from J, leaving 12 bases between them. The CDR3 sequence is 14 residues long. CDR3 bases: TGCGCCAGCAGCCCGGACTTCGGCTCCTACGAGCAGTACTTC. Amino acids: CASSPDFGSYEQYF.

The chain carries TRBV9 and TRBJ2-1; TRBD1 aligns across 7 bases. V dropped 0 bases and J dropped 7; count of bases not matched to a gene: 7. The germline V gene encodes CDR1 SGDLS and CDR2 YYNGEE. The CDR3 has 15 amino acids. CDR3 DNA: TGTGCCAGCAGCGTAGATCCAGGGGGTGGTAATGAGCAGTTCTTC. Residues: CASSVDPGGGNEQFF.